The rows below give T cell receptor beta chains drawn from one sample of a study of T cells in Graves' hyperthyroidism and ophthalmopathy. TCRdb called the multiplex PCR reads again in MiXCR, with one record for every CDR3 protein. The table includes about 400,000 distinct CDR3 sequences, approximately 14% detected once. The sample comprised blood. The receptors stem from a woman aged 18-29 years with Graves' hyperthyroidism. CDR3s include the opening cysteine and the closing phenylalanine or tryptophan. A D gene is named only where the DNA matches it firmly. Not all rows give a size; the values are once, few, many and, for expanded clones, a class.

v_gene	j_gene	abundance	d_gene	CDR3nt	CDR3aa
TRBV20-1	TRBJ2-5	few	NA	TGCAGTGCTAGAGGTTCCGGAGTATATGAGACCCAGTACTTC	CSARGSGVYETQYF
TRBV7-3	TRBJ2-7	NA	NA	TGTGCCAGCAGCTTCGAGAACTCCTACGAGCAGTACTTC	CASSFENSYEQYF
TRBV7-9	TRBJ2-1	many	NA	TGTGCCAGCAGCTCAACGACTTACAATGAGCAGTTCTTC	CASSSTTYNEQFF
TRBV2	TRBJ2-5	few	TRBD1	TGTGCCAGCAGAATGGACAGGCAATGGACCCAGTACTTC	CASRMDRQWTQYF
TRBV29-1	TRBJ1-1	few	NA	TGCAGCGTTGAGAAACAGATGAACACTGAAGCTTTCTTT	CSVEKQMNTEAFF
TRBV2	TRBJ2-3	NA	TRBD2	TGTGCCAGCAGAGGGACTAGCGGGAGTAGCACAGATACGCAGTATTTT	CASRGTSGSSTDTQYF
TRBV20-1	TRBJ2-7	many	TRBD2	TGCAGTGCTGGGACTAGCGACTCCTACGAGCAGTACTTC	CSAGTSDSYEQYF
TRBV7-8	TRBJ2-1	NA	NA	TGTGCCAGCAGCGTGGTTTTCCGCAATGAGCAGTTCTTC	CASSVVFRNEQFF
TRBV28	TRBJ2-7	many	TRBD1	TGTGCCAGCAGAGAACCGGGACAGGGGTACTACGAGCAGTACTTC	CASREPGQGYYEQYF
TRBV7-9	TRBJ2-2	many	NA	TGTGCCAGCAGTATCACCGGGGAGCTGTTTTTT	CASSITGELFF
TRBV28	TRBJ2-4	NA	TRBD1	TGTGCCAGCAGTACCTGGACAGGGCAGGCCAAAAACATTCAGTACTTC	CASSTWTGQAKNIQYF
TRBV6-2/TRBV6-3	TRBJ1-5	many	NA	TGTGCCAGCACCCGGGACGGAAGAGATCAGCCCCAGCATTTT	CASTRDGRDQPQHF
TRBV19	TRBJ2-3	few	NA	TGTGCCAGTAGTACATCCCCGAGCACAGATACGCAGTATTTT	CASSTSPSTDTQYF
TRBV3-1	TRBJ1-5	many	NA	TGTGCCAGCAGCCAAGGTAGGTGGAATCAGCCCCAGCATTTT	CASSQGRWNQPQHF
TRBV7-9	TRBJ1-1	many	NA	TGTGCCAGCAGCTTATACCCCCCCGCCATGAACACTGAAGCTTTCTTT	CASSLYPPAMNTEAFF
TRBV11-2	TRBJ2-2	NA	TRBD2	TGTGCCAGCAGGGCGGGACTAGCGGAGTCGAACACCGGGGAGCTGTTTTTT	CASRAGLAESNTGELFF
TRBV7-9	TRBJ2-3	NA	TRBD1	TGTGCCAGCAGCTCCGCGACACAGGGGACAAAAGGTACGCAGTATTTT	CASSSATQGTKGTQYF
TRBV10-1	TRBJ2-2	NA	NA	TGCGCCAGCAGCTCCGTCATGTCCGGGGAGCTGTTTTTT	CASSSVMSGELFF
TRBV29-1	TRBJ2-3	many	TRBD1	TGCAGCGTTCGAAGGGGGCTAACTAGCACAGATACGCAGTATTTT	CSVRRGLTSTDTQYF
TRBV7-2	TRBJ2-1	once	TRBD2	TGTGCCAGCAGCTCTGCCCGGACTAGCGGGTTCTACAATGAGCAGTTCTTC	CASSSARTSGFYNEQFF
TRBV13	TRBJ2-7	many	TRBD1	TGTGCCAGCAGCAGGCCCGGACAGGGCTATTACGAGCAGTACTTC	CASSRPGQGYYEQYF
TRBV11-2	TRBJ2-7	many	TRBD2	TGTGCCAGCAGCCTCGGGACTAGCGGTAGTACCTACGAGCAGTACTTC	CASSLGTSGSTYEQYF
TRBV3-1	TRBJ2-7	NA	NA	TGTGCCAGCAGCAAAAGTAACAGCCCCTACGAGCAGTACTTC	CASSKSNSPYEQYF
TRBV19	TRBJ1-5	NA	NA	TGTGCCAGTAGTATAGGGCAGGCCTTCAATCAGCCCCAGCATTTT	CASSIGQAFNQPQHF
TRBV30	TRBJ1-2	few	NA	TGTGCCTGGAGTGAAAGTCCAGGGGAGGGCTACACCTTC	CAWSESPGEGYTF
TRBV5-1	TRBJ2-7	many	TRBD2	TGCGCCAGCAGCTTATCTAGCGGGAGCTCCTACGAGCAGTACTTC	CASSLSSGSSYEQYF
TRBV6-1	TRBJ2-3	few	NA	TGTGCCAACGGAAGACCCACCACAGATACGCAGTATTTT	CANGRPTTDTQYF
TRBV19	TRBJ2-5	many	NA	TGTGCCAGTAGTCCCGGGACCTCTGGGACCCAGTACTTC	CASSPGTSGTQYF
TRBV7-2	TRBJ2-3	many	NA	TGTGCCAGCAGCCTAGATGGCGGCGGGAAAGATACGCAGTATTTT	CASSLDGGGKDTQYF
TRBV28	TRBJ2-3	many	TRBD2	TGTGCCACCCACGGGGGGTTGCTAGCGGGATCCACAGATACGCAGTATTTT	CATHGGLLAGSTDTQYF
TRBV2	TRBJ2-7	NA	NA	TGTGCCAGCAGCGCATTTGTGTACGAGTACTTC	CASSAFVYEYF
TRBV28	TRBJ2-3	many	NA	TGTGCCAGCAGTTTACGGTCCCCGGGGGCTAGCACAGATACGCAGTATTTT	CASSLRSPGASTDTQYF
TRBV19	TRBJ2-2	NA	NA	TGTGCCAGTACCTCCACCGGGGAGCTGTTTTTT	CASTSTGELFF
TRBV20-1	TRBJ1-1	many	NA	TGCAGTGCACCCCCAGGGGACACTGAAGCTTTCTTT	CSAPPGDTEAFF
TRBV6-1	TRBJ2-3	many	TRBD1	TGTGCCAGCAGCCCCGCTGGGACAGGGGAGGCAGATACGCAGTATTTT	CASSPAGTGEADTQYF
TRBV4-1	TRBJ2-7	NA	TRBD2	TGCGCCAGCAGCCCTTTAGCGGGGCCCTACGAGCAGTACTTC	CASSPLAGPYEQYF
TRBV11-2	TRBJ2-7	many	NA	TGTGCCAGCAGCTTAGTGTCCCGAGCCACGGGCGAGCAGTACTTC	CASSLVSRATGEQYF
TRBV7-3	TRBJ2-1	many	NA	TGTGCCAGCAGCTTGTTTGGGGGGAGAGGAGGCAATGAGCAGTTCTTC	CASSLFGGRGGNEQFF
TRBV13	TRBJ2-7	many	TRBD1	TGTGCCAGCAGCTTAAACCCGGGACAGCCCTACGAGCAGTACTTC	CASSLNPGQPYEQYF
TRBV25-1	TRBJ2-1	few	TRBD1	TGTGCCAGCAGTGCGACCGGGACAGGAACCTACAATGAGCAGTTCTTC	CASSATGTGTYNEQFF
TRBV7-9	TRBJ2-1	many	NA	TGTGCCAGCCGCCGCCGTACGGGGGTGTCCTACAATGAGCAGTTCTTC	CASRRRTGVSYNEQFF
TRBV7-2	TRBJ2-7	many	TRBD2	TGTGCCAGCAGCCTAGGGCGGGAGGGTCTCGAGCAGTACTTC	CASSLGREGLEQYF
TRBV19	TRBJ2-1	NA	NA	TGTGCCAGTAGTATAATCAACAATGAGCAGTTCTTC	CASSIINNEQFF
TRBV20-1	TRBJ2-5	once	TRBD2	TGCAGCCCCCGGGGACTAGCGGGAGGCCAAGAGACCCAGTACTTC	CSPRGLAGGQETQYF
TRBV6-1	TRBJ2-2	NA	TRBD2	TGTGCCAGCAGAGGTGTACCGGGAGGGCCGAACACCGGGGAGCTGTTTTTT	CASRGVPGGPNTGELFF
TRBV12-3/TRBV12-4	TRBJ2-1	many	NA	TGTGCCAGCAGTGCCTCCGCAGGGGTTGGCAGGAATGAGCAGTTCTTC	CASSASAGVGRNEQFF
TRBV12-3/TRBV12-4	TRBJ2-7	many	NA	TGTGCCAGCAGTTTAGCACCGGGAGAACCCTCCTACGAGCAGTACTTC	CASSLAPGEPSYEQYF
TRBV7-9	TRBJ1-4	many	NA	TGTGCCAGCAGCCCGACGAGGGGAACTAATGAAAAACTGTTTTTT	CASSPTRGTNEKLFF
TRBV28	TRBJ1-5	NA	NA	TGTGCCAGCAGTTTAGGTATGGGACACCCAGATAGCAATCAGCCCCAGCATTTT	CASSLGMGHPDSNQPQHF
TRBV27	TRBJ1-5	NA	TRBD1	TGTGCCAGCAGTCCATCGGACAGGGACAGTCAGCCCCAGCATTTT	CASSPSDRDSQPQHF
TRBV9	TRBJ2-2	NA	NA	TGTGCCAGCAGCACGGGGGTCGGCACCGGGGAGCTGTTTTTT	CASSTGVGTGELFF
TRBV28	TRBJ1-1	many	NA	TGTGCCATCCTGGGTCCAGGTCGCACTGAAGCTTTCTTT	CAILGPGRTEAFF
TRBV30	TRBJ2-1	few	TRBD2	TGTGCCTGGAGTGGGGGACTAGCGGGAGGTTACTCCTACAATGAGCAGTTCTTC	CAWSGGLAGGYSYNEQFF
TRBV6-1	TRBJ1-2	many	NA	TGTGCCAGCAGTGAGGACAGTGACTATGGCTACACCTTC	CASSEDSDYGYTF
TRBV20-1	TRBJ1-5	many	NA	TGCAGTGCTTTAGATCAGGGGCGGCATCAGCCCCAGCATTTT	CSALDQGRHQPQHF
TRBV4-1	TRBJ1-5	NA	TRBD1	TGCGCCAGCAGCTTCGGACAGGATAGCAATCAGCCCCAGCATTTT	CASSFGQDSNQPQHF
TRBV9	TRBJ2-5	many	TRBD1	TGTGCCAGCAGCGGGGCAGGGGGCGAAGAGACCCAGTACTTC	CASSGAGGEETQYF
TRBV12-5	TRBJ1-2	few	NA	TGTGCTAGTGGTTTGGCAGGGGTCCTTAACTATGGCTACACCTTC	CASGLAGVLNYGYTF
TRBV12-5	TRBJ2-7	many	NA	TGTGCTAGTGGTGACGGACACCTCTACGAGCAGTACTTC	CASGDGHLYEQYF
TRBV20-1	TRBJ2-7	NA	TRBD2	TGCAGTGCCCTTGATGGGACTAGCGGGAGGACTTTCCCCTACGAGCAGTACTTC	CSALDGTSGRTFPYEQYF